This T cell receptor (beta chain) is drawn from a study of T cell repertoires in cytomegalovirus infection. In the study overall: Well-studied HLA-B-restricted epitopes and recently identified HLA-C-restricted epitopes of CMV were both used in the study. Signatures in public TCR beta sequences pointed to both CMV infection and matching HLA type.

Findings and caveats of the study: In two of eight donors, the top clonotype was HLA-C-restricted CMV-specific. The study identified carriers of CMV plus the relevant HLA from cumulative public TCR beta family frequency.

This clonotype was seen repeatedly, ten times or more. As yet, its antigen is unknown. The CDR3 length is 15 residues. V was shortened by 4 bases and J by 0 bases, with 10 bases between the two germline ends. Germline CDR1 reads SGHTA; CDR2 reads FQGNSA. TCRdb recomputed calls from the reads with MiXCR, one row per CDR3 protein. The sample has some 560,000 distinct CDR3 sequences; about 39% are singletons. The chain couples TRBV7-2 to TRBJ1-3, with unresolved D. The sequence was obtained from a human donor in good health (CMV status not recorded). Some clones in this sample may be carry-over from other donors' samples. Here the sequenced sample was cultured PBMCs, taken from culture after CMV antigen stimulation. The CDR3 DNA is TGTGCCAGCAGCTCAGGTCCTTACTCTGGAAACACCATATATTTT. This gives the protein CASSSGPYSGNTIYF.